The 17 T cell receptor beta chains reported below all come from one sample, sequenced in a study of beta chain features in type 1 diabetes. General observations from the study: Patients with Type 1 diabetes showed moderately but significantly shorter TCRB CDR3s in all four CD4+ subsets.

These receptors lack a known antigen. The whole isolated RNA underwent reverse transcription, so sequencing captured expressed TCRB transcripts. Profiled with immunoSEQ multiplex PCR; TCRdb holds only in-frame clones, not every one. Of some 700,000 clones listed, about an eighth were seen once; the top ten hold less than 0.025%. Sample: naive CD4+ T cells from blood. These receptors were collected from a young man with type 1 diabetes.

This clone has just a few counts. V usage is TRBV7-9 and J usage is TRBJ1-4, with TRBD1 matching 10 bases. The ends lost 5 bases at V and 6 bases at J; junction bases unmatched: 3. CDR1 is SEHNR and CDR2 is FQNEAQ in the germline V gene (reference sequence). The CDR3 has 14 amino acids. The DNA of the CDR3 is TGTGCCAGCAGCCACGGGACAGGGGATGAAAAACTGTTTTTT. It translates to CASSHGTGDEKLFF.

This chain joins TRBV11-2 and TRBJ1-5; D remains ambiguous. Trimming stripped 0 bases from V and 4 bases from J, with 10 bases between. Germline loops: CDR1 SGHAT, CDR2 FQNNGV. CDR3 size: 15 residues. CDR3 sequence (DNA): TGTGCCAGCAGCTTAGATCTGGGCCTAAATCAGCCCCAGCATTTT. Translated, it gives CASSLDLGLNQPQHF.

In this sample, this clone turned up a few times. The V call is TRBV30, the J call TRBJ1-2; TRBD1 matches at 9 bases. Germline lookup yields CDR1 GTSNPN and CDR2 SVGIG (reference sequence). V shed 1 base, J shed 10 bases, and the junction held 10 bases outside the gene matches. The CDR3 loop spans 14 amino acids. This chain's CDR3 is CAWSGPGQGGYYTF. DNA for the CDR3: TGTGCCTGGAGTGGACCGGGACAGGGAGGATACTACACCTTC. Combining the CDR3 with reference TRBV30 and TRBJ1-2 gives the whole variable domain SQTIHQWPATLVQPVGSPLSLECTVEGTSNPNLYWYRQAAGRGLQLLFYSVGIGQISSEVPQNLSASRPQDRQFILSSKKLLLSDSGFYLCAWSGPGQGGYYTFGSGTRLTVV.

This clone occurred a few times. The genes are TRBV25-1 and TRBJ1-2, with D possibly being TRBD1 (6 bases). Germline V gene sequence: CDR1 MGHDK, CDR2 SYGVNS. The CDR3 is 14 residues long. V lost 1 base to trimming and J lost 4 bases, with 10 bases between them. The CDR3: CASSEWGASYGYTF. The CDR3, as DNA: TGTGCCAGCAGTGAATGGGGGGCGAGCTATGGCTACACCTTC.

This chain joins TRBV19 and TRBJ2-5; 7 nucleotides match TRBD1. V lost 4 bases and J lost 4; bases outside the gene matches: 9. Per the germline V gene, CDR1 is LNHDA and CDR2 is SQIVND (reference sequence). The CDR3 sequence is 15 residues long. In DNA form, the CDR3 reads TGTGCCAGTAGTAAGGGGGACAGAGAACGAGAGACCCAGTACTTC. Protein product: CASSKGDRERETQYF.

The chain is built from TRBV28 and TRBJ2-1; 7 bases agree with TRBD1. The germline V gene has CDR1 MDHEN and CDR2 SYDVKM. This CDR3 contains 15 residues. After removal of 0 bases from V and 10 bases from J, the junction contained 9 bases not matched to a gene. This CDR3 reads CASSLWGTVSREQFF. DNA of the CDR3: TGTGCCAGCAGTTTATGGGGGACAGTTTCCCGCGAGCAGTTCTTC. Looking up the rest from reference TRBV28 and TRBJ2-1 gives the full variable domain: DVKVTQSSRYLVKRTGEKVFLECVQDMDHENMFWYRQDPGLGLRLIYFSYDVKMKEKGDIPEGYSVSREKKERFSLILESASTNQTSMYLCASSLWGTVSREQFFGPGTRLTVL.

This clone was seen more than once but under ten times. The rearrangement links TRBV28 to TRBJ2-1; no definite D call. CDR1 and CDR2 (germline): MDHEN, SYDVKM. The CDR3 covers 14 residues. With 7 bases removed from V and 2 bases from J, the gap between germline ends came to 12 bases. As DNA, the CDR3 is TGTGCCAGCACCCAAATATCAACCTACAATGAGCAGTTCTTC. Protein: CASTQISTYNEQFF.

Remarks on this clone: This sequence may be a read error, since a much larger clone differs from it by one base. Other DNA variants within this sample encode the same CDR3. The chain uses TRBV7-3 and TRBJ2-3, with D perhaps being TRBD1 or TRBD2 (5 bases each). The length of the CDR3 is 13 residues. V was clipped by 3 bases and J by 1 base, with 5 bases between them. Germline assignment: CDR1 SGHTA and CDR2 FQGTGA. CDR3 sequence: CASSLGGTDTQYF. DNA for the CDR3: TGTGCCAGCAGCTTGGGGGGCACAGATACGCAGTATTTT. The whole variable domain, remainder taken from reference TRBV7-3 and TRBJ2-3, is GAGVSQTPSNKVTEKGKYVELRCDPISGHTALYWYRQSLGQGPEFLIYFQGTGAADDSGLPNDRFFAVRPEGSVSTLKIQRTERGDSAVYLCASSLGGTDTQYFGPGTRLTVL.

The V call is TRBV5-1, the J call TRBJ2-1; TRBD2 matches at 9 bases. The CDR3 runs 15 residues. Losses at the gene ends were 4 bases for V and 4 bases for J; bases not matched to a gene: 6. Looked up from germline, CDR1 is SGHRS and CDR2 is YFSETQ. The CDR3: CASSPAGGPYNEQFF. CDR3 DNA: TGCGCCAGCAGCCCAGCGGGGGGACCTTACAATGAGCAGTTCTTC.

The rearrangement joins TRBV7-8 to TRBJ1-5; D is unresolved. The CDR3 is made up of 16 amino acids. Between the trimmed V and J ends, which lost 5 bases and 3 bases, there was a span of 17 bases. Per germline, CDR1 SGHVS and CDR2 FQNEAQ. CDR3 protein: CASSQNPGGNNQPQHF. The CDR3 region has the DNA TGTGCCAGCAGCCAAAACCCGGGAGGGAACAATCAGCCCCAGCATTTT.

V and J are TRBV27 and TRBJ2-5; D may be TRBD2 (5 bases). V lost 9 bases to trimming and J lost 5 bases, with 10 bases between them. From germline, CDR1 is MNHEY and CDR2 SMNVEV (reference sequence). The CDR3 is made up of 11 amino acids. CDR3 loop: CARERCETQYF. DNA for the CDR3: TGTGCCAGAGAGCGGTGTGAGACCCAGTACTTC.

The chain joins TRBV7-8 to TRBJ2-5, with D perhaps TRBD1 (6 bases). Germline values: CDR1 SGHVS, CDR2 FQNEAQ. Trimming cost V 8 bases and J 0 bases, with 10 bases left between them. The length of the CDR3 is 13 residues. CDR3 sequence: CASFTGYQETQYF. The CDR3 bases are TGTGCCAGCTTTACAGGGTACCAAGAGACCCAGTACTTC.

This clone was seen a few times. Other nucleotide sequences in the sample specify the same CDR3. The chain employs TRBV25-1 and TRBJ2-3; D ambiguous. The CDR3 contains 11 residues. The V end was cut by 5 bases, the J end by 3 bases, with 3 bases between. Germline V gene sequence: CDR1 MGHDK, CDR2 SYGVNS. The CDR3 protein is CASSNTDTQYF. CDR3 nucleotide sequence: TGTGCCAGCAGTAATACAGATACGCAGTATTTT.

The V gene is TRBV19, the J gene TRBJ2-7; the D gene is possibly TRBD1 (6 bases). CDR1 is LNHDA, CDR2 SQIVND, per germline (reference sequence). The CDR3 has 11 residues. Trimming removed 9 bases from V and 13 bases from J, with 19 bases in between. CDR3 in DNA: TGTGCCAGCAGCACCTTCGGGACACTCTACTTC. Residues: CASSTFGTLYF.

The rearrangement joins TRBV6-6 to TRBJ2-1; 9 bases align to TRBD1. Per the germline V gene, CDR1 is MNHNY and CDR2 is SVGAGI (reference sequence). J was trimmed by 5 bases and V by 5 bases; bases with no gene match: 10. This CDR3 region has 16 residues. The CDR3 region has the DNA TGTGCCAGCAGTGGCGCGCGGACAGGGGTAAACAATGAGCAGTTCTTC. As protein: CASSGARTGVNNEQFF.

This clone was counted a few times. The chain combines TRBV7-9 with TRBJ2-3; weak D call: TRBD1 (6 bases). V lost 1 base and J 6 bases, leaving 14 bases between the germline ends. Looked up from germline, CDR1 is SEHNR and CDR2 is FQNEAQ (reference sequence). The CDR3 spans 15 residues. CDR3: CASSLVQGSKDTQYF. Written as DNA, the CDR3 is TGTGCCAGCAGCTTAGTTCAGGGGAGTAAGGATACGCAGTATTTT.

The sample holds a few counts of this clone. The V and J genes are TRBV4-2 and TRBJ1-6; D is unclear. The CDR3 is 17 residues long. CDR1 and CDR2 from the germline V gene are LGHNA and YNFKEQ. The V end was cut by 1 base, the J end by 0 bases, with 10 bases between. The CDR3, as DNA: TGTGCCAGCAGCCAAGTTACGGCGAGCTCCTATAATTCACCCCTCCACTTT. This translates into CASSQVTASSYNSPLHF.